This T cell receptor (beta chain) was found in a study of shared clonotypes between healthy human individuals. Background on the study: Three CD4 naive, three CD4 memory, two CD8 naive and one CD8 memory plate were used per donor. Study-wide results and caveats: Genetic and exposure-history diversity was limited by the small donor number.

Each subset's genomic DNA was split evenly across several immunoSEQ plates. The authors' processing: With immunoSEQ giving junction-only sequences and no quality scores, filtering differed. Here immunoSEQ multiplex PCR was the method, and the copy in TCRdb shows in-frame clones only, minus some. The V and J calls and clone size come from that table; D and trimming were worked out from the DNA. The data hold 2.5 million or so clones, with around 90% observed a single time. As to this clone: The antigen is not known.

Germline values: CDR1 MGHRA, CDR2 YSYEKL. The CDR3 totals 17 residues. V lost 0 bases and J 10 bases, leaving 19 bases between the germline ends. The chain recombines TRBV4-1 with TRBJ1-6; D gene ambiguous. The receptor was derived from a man between 18 and 35 years old in good health. Input material: naive CD4+ T cells sorted from blood. Subset denoted: CD45RA+ positively selected. This chain's CDR3 is CASSQDMGSLTGSPLHF. The CDR3 nucleotides read TGCGCCAGCAGCCAAGATATGGGGAGCCTTACTGGGTCACCCCTCCACTTT.